This T cell receptor (beta chain) came from a study of regulatory T cells in long-lasting Graves disease. This clonotype came up many times. To make TCR beta libraries, researchers used iRepertoire HTBI primers and Arm-PCR of CDR3 regions. In TCRdb, the multiplex PCR reads were re-called with MiXCR into one record per CDR3 protein. The data show roughly 500,000 distinct CDR3 sequences, with roughly 12% seen just once and roughly a tenth held by the top ten. The CDR3 has 16 amino acids. Trimming cost V 2 bases and J 2 bases; bases outside gene matches: 8. Time point of the sample: newly diagnosed GD, antithyroid drugs for less than 3 months. PBMC RNA served as the TCR library source. These data were also reused for a study on T cells in Graves' hyperthyroidism and ophthalmopathy.

This sequence was found in a young man with Graves disease. The sequencing here drew on peripheral blood mononuclear cells (PBMCs), taken at new diagnosis, from a patient treated with antithyroid drugs. The chain uses TRBV12-3 or TRBV12-4 and TRBJ2-5, with 7 bases matching TRBD1. CDR3 nucleotides: TGTGCCAGCAGTTTATTAGGGGGCGGAGATCAAGAGACCCAGTACTTC. Amino acid sequence: CASSLLGGGDQETQYF.